This T cell receptor (beta chain) was identified in a study of CD8+ T cells in alopecia areata. In a group of about 5 patients, CD4+ cells were sorted into CD25+CD127- cells. RNA was isolated and reverse transcribed to cDNA, the sequencing template. The table came from immunoSEQ multiplex PCR; TCRdb's copy has only in-frame clones and leaves some out. Counted here are just over 20,000 clones, roughly 60% occurring once; the ten biggest clones make up roughly 4.8%. The CDR3 length is 14 residues. The V end lost 3 bases, the J end lost 2 bases, and 9 bases lay between the germline ends. Germline CDR1 is MNHEY and CDR2 is SMNVEV (reference sequence). This clone was recorded only once.

Sequenced input: CD4+ Tregs sorted from blood. J is TRBJ2-3 and V is TRBV27; D gene unclear. The TCR was taken from a human donor with alopecia areata. Here the CDR3 reads CASSFEGSTDTQYF. Here the CDR3 DNA reads TGTGCCAGCAGTTTTGAAGGCTCCACAGATACGCAGTATTTT.